The 14 T cell receptor beta chains listed next were all sequenced from one sample in a study of cytomegalovirus exposure and HLA in healthy donors. PCR amplification relied on 60 Vbeta primers (plus 13 Jbeta primers). Clones were sequenced by immunoSEQ multiplex PCR, and TCRdb holds only the in-frame ones, with some missing. The sample yields around 200,000 clones, roughly four fifths seen once. Material: PBMCs. These receptors were taken from a man between 45 and 60 years old in good health and CMV-seronegative.

The chain links TRBV5-6 to TRBJ2-4; weak D call: TRBD1 (7 bases). Germline values: CDR1 SGHDT, CDR2 YYEEEE. The CDR3 covers 18 residues. V lost 0 bases and J 0 bases, leaving 16 bases between the germline ends. The chain's CDR3 is CASSLDAPGGLAKNIQYF. The CDR3 DNA reads TGTGCCAGCAGCTTGGACGCGCCAGGGGGACTAGCCAAAAACATTCAGTACTTC. The complete variable domain, with remaining parts taken from reference TRBV5-6 and TRBJ2-4, reads DAGVTQSPTHLIKTRGQQVTLRCSPKSGHDTVSWYQQALGQGPQFIFQYYEEEERQRGNFPDRFSGHQFPNYSSELNVNALLLGDSALYLCASSLDAPGGLAKNIQYFGAGTRLSVL.

This clone appeared once. V gene TRBV10-3 combines with J gene TRBJ1-2; 9 bases align to TRBD1. From germline, CDR1 is ENHRY and CDR2 SYGVKD. CDR3 length equals 15 residues. V lost 3 bases, J lost 7 bases, and 9 bases stayed unmatched. Here the CDR3 DNA reads TGTGCCATCAGTGACGCTGGGGGACAGGGCATTGGCTACACCTTC. Encoded protein: CAISDAGGQGIGYTF.

The chain uses TRBV18 and TRBJ1-5, with D possibly TRBD1 on 5 matching bases. The CDR3 is 14 residues long. Per the germline V gene, CDR1 is KGHSH and CDR2 is LQKENI. Trimming took 6 bases from V and 11 from J, leaving 20 bases between them. This CDR3 is CASSSTGPPSTQHF. CDR3 bases: TGTGCCAGCTCCTCAACAGGACCCCCTTCGACCCAGCATTTT.

The chain has TRBV7-3 and TRBJ2-1; 14 bases are a match to TRBD2. V lost 4 bases to trimming and J lost 10 bases; unmatched junction nucleotides: 21. The CDR3 length is 20 residues. Germline V gene sequence: CDR1 SGHTA, CDR2 FQGTGA. As DNA, the CDR3 is TGTGCCAGCAGCTCACTAACAAAGATTCCCGGGACTAGCGGGAGTGGAGAGCAGTTCTTC. Translated: CASSSLTKIPGTSGSGEQFF.

This clone was recorded only once. In DNA form, the CDR3 reads TGTGCCTGGACCGGACACAACAATCAGCCCCAGCATTTT. It is translated as CAWTGHNNQPQHF. The chain couples TRBV30 to TRBJ1-5, with a weak D call TRBD1 (5 bases). Trimming cost V 4 bases and J 3 bases, with 10 bases left between them. Per germline, CDR1 GTSNPN and CDR2 SVGIG (reference sequence). The CDR3 is 13 amino acids.

The chain uses TRBV6-1 and TRBJ1-4; TRBD1 aligns across 7 bases. Germline V gene lookup returns CDR1 MNHNS and CDR2 SASEGT. V dropped 6 bases and J dropped 7; count of bases not matched to a gene: 5. The CDR3 contains 13 residues. The CDR3 spells CASRKGQSEKLFF. CDR3 bases: TGTGCCAGCAGAAAGGGACAGAGTGAAAAACTGTTTTTT.

The rearrangement links TRBV18 to TRBJ1-5; D is unclear. Trimming removed 6 bases at V and 4 bases at J, with 10 bases between. Germline loops: CDR1 KGHSH, CDR2 LQKENI. The CDR3 contains 13 residues. CDR3 residues: CASSFGGNQPQHF. The CDR3 nucleotides are TGTGCCAGCTCCTTCGGCGGTAATCAGCCCCAGCATTTT.

This clone was seen a single time. Here the CDR3 reads CATQGDPSYNEQFF. The DNA of the CDR3 is TGTGCCACCCAGGGGGACCCCTCCTACAATGAGCAGTTCTTC. The genes are TRBV6-5 and TRBJ2-1; 7 bases are a match to TRBD1. CDR1 is MNHEY, CDR2 SVGAGI, per germline. The trim removed 10 bases at V and 0 bases at J, leaving 6 bases unmatched. CDR3 length: 14 residues.

The chain carries TRBV11-2 and TRBJ2-5, with 7 bases identical to TRBD1. Unmatched junction bases numbered 3, after V lost 4 bases and J lost 4 bases. The CDR3 runs 13 residues. The germline gives CDR1 SGHAT, CDR2 FQNNGV. The CDR3 bases are TGTGCCAGCAGCTCAGACAGGGCAGAGACCCAGTACTTC. This sequence encodes CASSSDRAETQYF. The full variable domain, its missing parts supplied by reference TRBV11-2 and TRBJ2-5, is EAGVAQSPRYKIIEKRQSVAFWCNPISGHATLYWYQQILGQGPKLLIQFQNNGVVDDSQLPKDRFSAERLKGVDSTLKIQPAKLEDSAVYLCASSSDRAETQYFGPGTRLLVL.

This clone was found once. V usage is TRBV30 and J usage is TRBJ2-5; a weak D match, TRBD2 (6 bases). The germline gives CDR1 GTSNPN, CDR2 SVGIG (reference sequence). V gave up 3 bases and J gave up 8 bases, with 13 bases separating them. CDR3 length equals 12 residues. The CDR3 loop reads CAWRLRGGTQYF. The DNA for the CDR3 is TGTGCCTGGAGATTGCGGGGAGGCACCCAGTACTTC. Looking up the rest from reference TRBV30 and TRBJ2-5 gives the full variable domain: SQTIHQWPATLVQPVGSPLSLECTVEGTSNPNLYWYRQAAGRGLQLLFYSVGIGQISSEVPQNLSASRPQDRQFILSSKKLLLSDSGFYLCAWRLRGGTQYFGPGTRLLVL.

The chain combines TRBV28 with TRBJ1-1; 9 bases are shared with TRBD1. From germline, CDR1 is MDHEN and CDR2 SYDVKM. The CDR3 runs 15 residues. V was pared by 6 bases and J by 5 bases, with 10 bases of the junction left unmatched. The CDR3 protein is CASRQPGQGNTEAFF. The CDR3 DNA reads as TGTGCCAGCAGGCAACCAGGACAGGGGAATACTGAAGCTTTCTTT.

V and J are TRBV4-2 and TRBJ2-3, with 11 nucleotides matching TRBD2. Germline lookup yields CDR1 LGHNA and CDR2 YNFKEQ. Unmatched junction bases numbered 3, after V lost 1 base and J lost 0 bases. The CDR3 extends over 17 amino acids. The CDR3 DNA reads TGTGCCAGCAGCCAAGCCGTAGCGGGAGGGAGCACAGATACGCAGTATTTT. Its protein product is CASSQAVAGGSTDTQYF.

The chain employs TRBV7-2 and TRBJ2-3, with D perhaps TRBD2 (6 bases). The germline V and J ends were trimmed by 4 bases and 3 bases, with 17 bases remaining between them. This CDR3 has 16 residues. Looked up from germline, CDR1 is SGHTA and CDR2 is FQGNSA. The CDR3 is CASSSRDQLYTDTQYF. CDR3 sequence (DNA): TGTGCCAGCAGCTCGCGGGATCAGCTATATACAGATACGCAGTATTTT.

The chain links TRBV7-2 to TRBJ1-5, with 7 bases aligning to TRBD1. This CDR3 comprises 16 residues. From germline, CDR1 is SGHTA and CDR2 FQGNSA. The V and J ends lost 5 bases and 2 bases, in that order; junction bases with no gene match: 9. CDR3 nucleotide sequence: TGTGCCAGCAGCCCAGACAGGGCGCAAGGCAATCAGCCCCAGCATTTT. It codes for CASSPDRAQGNQPQHF.